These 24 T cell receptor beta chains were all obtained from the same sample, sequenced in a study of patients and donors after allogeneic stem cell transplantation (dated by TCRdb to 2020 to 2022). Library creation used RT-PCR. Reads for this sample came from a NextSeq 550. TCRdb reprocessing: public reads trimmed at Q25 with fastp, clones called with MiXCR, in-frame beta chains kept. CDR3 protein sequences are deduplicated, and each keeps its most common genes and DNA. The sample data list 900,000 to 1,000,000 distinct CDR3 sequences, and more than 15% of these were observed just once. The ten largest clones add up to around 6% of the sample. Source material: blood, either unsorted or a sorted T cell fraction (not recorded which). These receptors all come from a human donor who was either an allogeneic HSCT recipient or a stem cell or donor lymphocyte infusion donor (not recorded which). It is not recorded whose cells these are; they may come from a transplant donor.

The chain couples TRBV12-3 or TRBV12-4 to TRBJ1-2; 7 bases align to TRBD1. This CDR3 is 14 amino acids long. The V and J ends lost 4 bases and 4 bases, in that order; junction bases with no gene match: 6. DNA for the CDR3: TGTGCCAGCAGTTACCGGGACAGAAGCTATGGCTACACCTTC. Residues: CASSYRDRSYGYTF.

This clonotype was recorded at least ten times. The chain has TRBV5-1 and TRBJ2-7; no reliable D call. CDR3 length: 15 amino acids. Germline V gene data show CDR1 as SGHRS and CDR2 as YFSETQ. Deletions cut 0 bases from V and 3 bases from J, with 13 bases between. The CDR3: CASSLEVGRSYEQYF. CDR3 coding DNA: TGCGCCAGCAGCTTGGAAGTGGGAAGGAGCTACGAGCAGTACTTC.

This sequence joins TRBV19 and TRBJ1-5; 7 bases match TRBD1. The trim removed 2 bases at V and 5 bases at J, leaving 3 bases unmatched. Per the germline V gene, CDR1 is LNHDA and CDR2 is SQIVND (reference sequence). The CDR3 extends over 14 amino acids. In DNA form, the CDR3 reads TGTGCCAGTAGTATATACACAGGGGATCAGCCCCAGCATTTT. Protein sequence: CASSIYTGDQPQHF.

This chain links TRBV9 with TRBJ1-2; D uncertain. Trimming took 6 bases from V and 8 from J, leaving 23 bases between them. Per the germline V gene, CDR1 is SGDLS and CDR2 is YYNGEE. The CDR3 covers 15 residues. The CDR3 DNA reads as TGTGCCAGCAATCCGTCCCCCTACTCTTGGAGCGGCTACACCTTC. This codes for CASNPSPYSWSGYTF.

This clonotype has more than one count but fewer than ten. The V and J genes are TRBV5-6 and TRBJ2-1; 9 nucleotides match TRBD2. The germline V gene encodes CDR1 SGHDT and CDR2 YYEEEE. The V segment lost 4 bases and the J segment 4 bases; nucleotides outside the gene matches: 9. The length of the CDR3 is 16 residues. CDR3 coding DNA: TGTGCCAGCAGCAGACGGACTAGCGAGTTGTACAATGAGCAGTTCTTC. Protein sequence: CASSRRTSELYNEQFF.

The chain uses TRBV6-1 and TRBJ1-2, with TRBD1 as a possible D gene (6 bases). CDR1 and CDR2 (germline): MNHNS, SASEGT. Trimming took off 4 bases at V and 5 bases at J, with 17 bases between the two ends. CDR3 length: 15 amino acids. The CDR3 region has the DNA TGTGCCAGCAGTGGCCGGGACACAGGACGGTATGGCTACACCTTC. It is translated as CASSGRDTGRYGYTF.

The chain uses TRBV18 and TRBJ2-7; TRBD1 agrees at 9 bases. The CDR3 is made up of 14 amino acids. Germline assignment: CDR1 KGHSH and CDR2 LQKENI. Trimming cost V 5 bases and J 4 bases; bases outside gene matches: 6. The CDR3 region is CASSFQTGGYEQYF. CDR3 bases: TGTGCCAGCTCATTCCAGACAGGGGGGTACGAGCAGTACTTC.

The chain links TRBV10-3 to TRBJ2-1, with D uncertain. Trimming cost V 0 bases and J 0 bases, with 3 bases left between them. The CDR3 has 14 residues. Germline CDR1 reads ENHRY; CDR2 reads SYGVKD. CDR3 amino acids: CAISESFSYNEQFF. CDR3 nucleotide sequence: TGTGCCATCAGTGAGTCTTTCTCCTACAATGAGCAGTTCTTC.

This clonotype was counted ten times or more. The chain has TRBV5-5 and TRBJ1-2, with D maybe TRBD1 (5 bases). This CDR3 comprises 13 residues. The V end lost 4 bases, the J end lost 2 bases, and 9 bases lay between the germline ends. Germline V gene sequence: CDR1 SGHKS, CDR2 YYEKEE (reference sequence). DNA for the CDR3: TGTGCCAGCAGCCCACAGGCGAACTATGGCTACACCTTC. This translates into CASSPQANYGYTF.

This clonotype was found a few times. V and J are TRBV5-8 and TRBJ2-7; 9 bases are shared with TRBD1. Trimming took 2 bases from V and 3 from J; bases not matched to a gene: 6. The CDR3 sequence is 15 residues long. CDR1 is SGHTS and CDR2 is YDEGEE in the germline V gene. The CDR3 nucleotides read TGTGCCAGCAGCTTCGGGACAGGGTCCGACTACGAGCAGTACTTC. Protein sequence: CASSFGTGSDYEQYF.

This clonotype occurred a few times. The CDR3 coding sequence is TGCAGTGCCCCCGACAGGGGCAATCAGCCCCAGCATTTT. As protein: CSAPDRGNQPQHF. J is TRBJ1-5 and V is TRBV20-1; 7 positions match TRBD1. The germline gives CDR1 DFQATT, CDR2 SNEGSKA (reference sequence). V lost 6 bases and J lost 2; bases outside the gene matches: 4. CDR3 length: 13 residues.

Here the CDR3 reads CTLPRTGAITEAFF. The CDR3 nucleotides are TGCACCCTTCCACGGACTGGGGCCATCACTGAAGCTTTCTTT. The rearrangement uses TRBV20-1 and TRBJ1-1, with D perhaps TRBD1 (5 bases). This CDR3 is built from 14 residues. The germline V gene encodes CDR1 DFQATT and CDR2 SNEGSKA (reference sequence).

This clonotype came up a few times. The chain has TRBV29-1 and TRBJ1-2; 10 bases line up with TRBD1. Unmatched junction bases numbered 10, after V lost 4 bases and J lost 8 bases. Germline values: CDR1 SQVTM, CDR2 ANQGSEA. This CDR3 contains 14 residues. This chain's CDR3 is CSVGISDRGQGYTF. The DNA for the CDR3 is TGCAGCGTTGGGATTTCCGACAGGGGGCAAGGCTACACCTTC.

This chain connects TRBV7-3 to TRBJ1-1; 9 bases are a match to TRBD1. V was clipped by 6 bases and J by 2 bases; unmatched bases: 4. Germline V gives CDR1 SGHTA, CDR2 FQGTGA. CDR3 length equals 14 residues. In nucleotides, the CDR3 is TGTGCCAGCAGAAGGGACAGGGCTAACACTGAAGCTTTCTTT. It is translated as CASRRDRANTEAFF.

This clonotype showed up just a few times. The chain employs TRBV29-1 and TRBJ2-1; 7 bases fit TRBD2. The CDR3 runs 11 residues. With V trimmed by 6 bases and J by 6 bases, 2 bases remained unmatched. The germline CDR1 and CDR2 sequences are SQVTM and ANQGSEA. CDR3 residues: CSVRTSNEQFF. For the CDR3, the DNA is TGCAGCGTCAGGACTAGCAATGAGCAGTTCTTC.

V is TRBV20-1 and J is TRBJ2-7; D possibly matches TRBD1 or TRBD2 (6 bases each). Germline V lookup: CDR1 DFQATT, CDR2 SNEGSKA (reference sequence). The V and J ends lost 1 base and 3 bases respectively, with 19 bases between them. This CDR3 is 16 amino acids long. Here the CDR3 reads CSARVSTGGAYYEQYF. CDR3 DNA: TGCAGTGCTAGAGTCTCGACAGGAGGGGCCTACTACGAGCAGTACTTC.

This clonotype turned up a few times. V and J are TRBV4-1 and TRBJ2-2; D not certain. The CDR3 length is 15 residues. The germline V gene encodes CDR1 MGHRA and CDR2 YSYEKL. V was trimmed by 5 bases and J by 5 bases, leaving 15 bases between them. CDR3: CASSTPTILTGELFF. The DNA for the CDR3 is TGCGCCAGCAGCACTCCCACTATACTAACCGGGGAGCTGTTTTTT.

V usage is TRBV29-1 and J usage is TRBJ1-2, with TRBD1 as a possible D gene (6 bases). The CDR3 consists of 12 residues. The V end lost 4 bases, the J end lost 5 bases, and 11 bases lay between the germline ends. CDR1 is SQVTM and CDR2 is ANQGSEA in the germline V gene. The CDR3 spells CSVVTGQYGYTF. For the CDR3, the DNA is TGCAGCGTTGTAACAGGACAGTATGGCTACACCTTC.

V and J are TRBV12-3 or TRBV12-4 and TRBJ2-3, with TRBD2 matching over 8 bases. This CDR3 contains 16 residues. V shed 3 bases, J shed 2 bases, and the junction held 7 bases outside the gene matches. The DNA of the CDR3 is TGTGCCAGCAGTTTCATAACTAGCGGTACCACAGATACGCAGTATTTT. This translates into CASSFITSGTTDTQYF.

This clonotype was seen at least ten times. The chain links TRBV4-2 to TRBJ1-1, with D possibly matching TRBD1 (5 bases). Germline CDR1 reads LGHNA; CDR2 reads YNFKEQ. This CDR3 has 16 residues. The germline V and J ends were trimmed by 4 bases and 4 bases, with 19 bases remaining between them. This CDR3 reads CASSPPRGLRSTEAFF. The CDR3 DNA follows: TGTGCCAGCAGCCCACCGAGGGGCCTTAGATCCACTGAAGCTTTCTTT.

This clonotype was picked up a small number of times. The CDR3 sequence: CASMRGSGSLNSYEQYF. In nucleotides, the CDR3 is TGCGCCAGCATGAGGGGTAGCGGGAGCCTGAACTCCTACGAGCAGTACTTC. This chain connects TRBV5-1 to TRBJ2-7, with 9 bases matching TRBD2. This CDR3 region has 17 residues. With 6 bases clipped from V and 0 bases from J, the junction kept 13 bases outside the gene matches. Germline CDR1 reads SGHRS; CDR2 reads YFSETQ.

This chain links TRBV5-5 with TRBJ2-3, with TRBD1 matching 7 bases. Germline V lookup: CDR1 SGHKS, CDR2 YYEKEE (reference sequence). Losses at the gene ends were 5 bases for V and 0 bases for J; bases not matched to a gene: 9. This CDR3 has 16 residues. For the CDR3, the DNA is TGTGCCAGCAGTTGGGACAGTGTGGCTAGCACAGATACGCAGTATTTT. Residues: CASSWDSVASTDTQYF.

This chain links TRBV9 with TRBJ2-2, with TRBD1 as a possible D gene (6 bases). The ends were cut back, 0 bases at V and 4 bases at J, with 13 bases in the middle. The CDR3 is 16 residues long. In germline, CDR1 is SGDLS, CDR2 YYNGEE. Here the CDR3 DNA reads TGTGCCAGCAGCGTAGGGGGGCAGGGTAGCACCGGGGAGCTGTTTTTT. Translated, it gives CASSVGGQGSTGELFF.

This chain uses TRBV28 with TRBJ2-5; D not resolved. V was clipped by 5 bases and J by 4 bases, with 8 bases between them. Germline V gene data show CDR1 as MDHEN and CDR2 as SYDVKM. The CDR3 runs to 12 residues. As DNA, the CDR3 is TGTGCCAGCAGTAACCCTTTAGAGACCCAGTACTTC. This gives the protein CASSNPLETQYF. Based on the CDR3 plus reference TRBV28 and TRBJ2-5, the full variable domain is DVKVTQSSRYLVKRTGEKVFLECVQDMDHENMFWYRQDPGLGLRLIYFSYDVKMKEKGDIPEGYSVSREKKERFSLILESASTNQTSMYLCASSNPLETQYFGPGTRLLVL.